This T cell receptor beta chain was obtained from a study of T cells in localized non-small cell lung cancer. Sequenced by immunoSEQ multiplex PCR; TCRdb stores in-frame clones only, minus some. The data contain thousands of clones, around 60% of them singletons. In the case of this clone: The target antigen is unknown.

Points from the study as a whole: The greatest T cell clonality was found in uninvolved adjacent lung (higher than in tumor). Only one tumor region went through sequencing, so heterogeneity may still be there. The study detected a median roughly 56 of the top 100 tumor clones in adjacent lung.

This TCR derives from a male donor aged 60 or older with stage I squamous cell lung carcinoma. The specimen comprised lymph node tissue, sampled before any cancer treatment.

CDR3 residues: CASSPNGVNYGYTF. CDR3 nucleotides: TGTGCCAGCTCACCAAACGGAGTTAACTATGGCTACACCTTC. The chain joins TRBV18 to TRBJ1-2, with D unclear. CDR1 is KGHSH, CDR2 LQKENI, per germline. V shed 2 bases and J shed 1 base, with 8 bases lying between them. This CDR3 has 14 amino acids.